Sequencing of this T cell receptor beta chain was carried out in a study of spatial heterogeneity in lung cancer (dated by TCRdb to between 2018 and 2021). About the investigation overall: Beta-chain transcripts were consistently detected in greater numbers than alpha-chain transcripts, which likely reflected higher beta-chain transcript abundance. TCR transcript counts in tumor regions correlated strongly with a T cell transcriptional module score from matched bulk RNA-seq. TCR repertoire features were related to nonsynonymous mutation counts determined by whole-exome sequencing of tumor tissue. In non-small cell lung cancer, the study quantitatively compared TCR alpha and beta repertoires across several tumor regions, matched nontumor lung, and blood. At surgery, hundreds of tumor regions, around 64 matched nontumor lung samples and 45 to 60 PBMC samples were TCR-sequenced for both alpha and beta chains. In the raw uncorrected reads, each unique combination of TCR and UMI appeared more than ten times on average.

The time point tag for this specimen amounts to: sample taken at primary tumor resection. Samples were obtained from approximately 77 patients with early-stage, untreated non-small cell lung cancer from the lung TRACERx cohort. Without any cell sorting, TCR sequencing was performed on whole RNA extracted either from tumor and nontumor lung tissue or from cryopreserved PBMC samples. Only patients with enough RNA available from two or more tumor regions were chosen for TCR sequencing. Before being selected, tumor and adjacent nontumor lung specimens were reviewed by a lung pathologist. Receptor amplification or capture employed 5' RACE. Sequencing was carried out with a NextSeq 500. In the TCR library protocol, a unique molecular identifier was attached to each TCR cDNA molecule so that PCR and sequencing errors could be corrected. Per the original workflow: TCR identification, UMI-based error correction and CDR3 extraction were all carried out with Decombinator tools. Expanded TCRs were defined as those above a frequency of 2 per 1,000, corresponding to the top 1% of the tumor frequency distribution. Expanded tumor TCRs were classed as regional if statistically deemed absent (corrected P<0.05) from at least one tumor region, otherwise ubiquitous. Each repertoire was subsampled 100 times to 5,000 TCRs, after which Renyi diversity was computed with the R vegan package. CDR3 similarity networks were constructed using string-kernel similarity of amino acid triplets, with links drawn between CDR3s whose pairwise similarity was above 0.82. TCRdb's own reprocessing of the public reads used fastp at Q25 and MiXCR and kept productive beta chains. Entries that share a CDR3 protein sequence are merged under the most common genes and DNA. The V and J calls were determined by TCRdb, not by the authors. The sample yields roughly 7,200 distinct CDR3 sequences; under 20% were counted once. Together, the top ten hold approximately 12% of the sample.

On the study overall, not on this receptor specifically: TCR-seq coverage of tumor T cells was estimated at only roughly 6.6% for alpha chains and approximately 12% for beta chains. A correlation was observed between the number of expanded intratumoral alpha and beta TCRs and the tumor nonsynonymous mutation count. Counts of ubiquitous and regional expanded TCRs were found to correlate with counts of ubiquitous and regional nonsynonymous mutations, respectively. Confirming at a functional level the hypothesis that regional TCRs recognize regional mutations was considered to require additional single-cell paired TCR alpha and beta sequencing.

The junction shows trimming of 5 bases on V and 4 bases on J, plus 19 bases between the germline ends. Inclusive of the bounding cysteine and phenylalanine, the CDR3 is 16 residues long. Only CDR3 DNA is held: 48 bases, read in frame from base 1. CDR1 and CDR2 were assigned from the germline V gene as SGHRS and YFSETQ. A note on this clonotype: Its antigen is not yet known. Within one base of it there is no much larger clone, and no base qualities were kept.

The source material was lung tumor tissue, sampled at surgery. Rearrangement joined TRBV5-1 to TRBJ2-1; the D gene assignment is perhaps TRBD1 or TRBD2, with each matching 5 bases. This clonotype was sampled from a female donor with early-stage non-small cell lung cancer. At the DNA level, the sequence is TGCGCCAGCAGTTTGAGGGCAGGGCGGTTTTACAATGAGCAGTTCTTC. Translated, it gives CASSLRAGRFYNEQFF.